Given below is one T cell receptor (beta chain) in context. Its antigen is unidentified. The CDR3 has 15 amino acids. The germline CDR1 and CDR2 sequences are KGHSH and LQKENI. The V gene end was trimmed by 3 bases and the J gene end by 10 bases; junction bases not matched to a gene: 9. The source of the sample is a study of T cell responses to AZD1222 COVID-19 vaccine. The data were produced by immunoSEQ multiplex PCR, yet TCRdb's version contains in-frame clones alone and is incomplete. The sample gives 100,000 or so clones, 70% to 90% of which show up once; 5.5% to 7% is in the top ten. The study, taken as a whole, reports: Repertoire sampling was restricted to post-peak T cell response timepoints.

The rearrangement uses TRBV18 and TRBJ1-6; 7 positions agree with TRBD1. The specimen comprised peripheral blood, sampled on day 0 of AZD1222 vaccination. This TCR was recovered from an adult in good health. For the CDR3, the DNA is TGTGCCAGCTCACCTGTCGACAGGGATCGGTCACCCCTCCACTTT. This gives the protein CASSPVDRDRSPLHF. Complete variable domain (other parts from reference TRBV18 and TRBJ1-6): NAGVMQNPRHLVRRRGQEARLRCSPMKGHSHVYWYRQLPEEGLKFMVYLQKENIIDESGMPKERFSAEFPKEGPSILRIQQVVRGDSAAYFCASSPVDRDRSPLHFGNGTRLTVT.